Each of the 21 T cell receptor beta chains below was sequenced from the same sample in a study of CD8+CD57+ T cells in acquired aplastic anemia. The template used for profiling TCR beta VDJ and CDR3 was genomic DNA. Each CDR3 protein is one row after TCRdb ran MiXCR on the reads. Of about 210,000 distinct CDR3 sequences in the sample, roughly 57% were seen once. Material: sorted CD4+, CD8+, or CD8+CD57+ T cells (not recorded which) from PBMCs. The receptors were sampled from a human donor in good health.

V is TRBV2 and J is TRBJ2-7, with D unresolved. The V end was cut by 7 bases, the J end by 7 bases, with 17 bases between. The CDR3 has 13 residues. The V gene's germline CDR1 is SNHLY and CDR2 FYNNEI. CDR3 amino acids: CASTAGVGEEQYF. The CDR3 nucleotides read TGTGCCAGCACAGCAGGAGTCGGAGAAGAGCAGTACTTC.

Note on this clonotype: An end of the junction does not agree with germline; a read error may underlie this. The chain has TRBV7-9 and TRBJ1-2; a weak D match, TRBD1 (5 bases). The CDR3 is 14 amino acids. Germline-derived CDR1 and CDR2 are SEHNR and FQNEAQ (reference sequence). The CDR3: CASSLAGLNYGYTF. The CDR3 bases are TGTGCCAGCAGCCTAGCGGGGCTGAACTATGGCTACACCTTC.

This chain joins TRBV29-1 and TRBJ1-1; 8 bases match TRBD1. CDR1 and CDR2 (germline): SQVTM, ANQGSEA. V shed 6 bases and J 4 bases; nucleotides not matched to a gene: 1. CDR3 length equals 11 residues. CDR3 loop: CSVQGATEAFF. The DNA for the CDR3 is TGCAGCGTCCAGGGGGCCACTGAAGCTTTCTTT.

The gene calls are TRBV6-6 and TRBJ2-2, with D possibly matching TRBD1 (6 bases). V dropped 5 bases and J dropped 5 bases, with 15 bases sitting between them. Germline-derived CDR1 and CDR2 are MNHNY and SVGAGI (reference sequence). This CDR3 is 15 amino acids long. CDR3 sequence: CASSGTQGRTGELFF. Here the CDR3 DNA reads TGTGCCAGCAGTGGCACACAGGGACGGACCGGGGAGCTGTTTTTT.

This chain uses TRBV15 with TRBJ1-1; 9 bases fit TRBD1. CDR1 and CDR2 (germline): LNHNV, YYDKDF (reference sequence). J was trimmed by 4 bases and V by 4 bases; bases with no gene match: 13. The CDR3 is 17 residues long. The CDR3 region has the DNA TGTGCCACCAGCAAAGTCCCGGGACAGGGTTGGGGCACTGAAGCTTTCTTT. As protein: CATSKVPGQGWGTEAFF.

As DNA, the CDR3 is TGTGCCAGCAGCTTGGACCGGACGGAAAGCTCCTACGAGCAGTACTTC. It specifies CASSLDRTESSYEQYF. The V call is TRBV7-3, the J call TRBJ2-7; D remains unclear. Per the germline V gene, CDR1 is SGHTA and CDR2 is FQGTGA. The CDR3 has 16 amino acids. Trimming shortened V by 3 bases and J by 0 bases, and 15 bases separated the two germline ends. Using reference TRBV7-3 and TRBJ2-7 for the parts outside the CDR3, the full variable domain is GAGVSQTPSNKVTEKGKYVELRCDPISGHTALYWYRQSLGQGPEFLIYFQGTGAADDSGLPNDRFFAVRPEGSVSTLKIQRTERGDSAVYLCASSLDRTESSYEQYFGPGTRLTVT.

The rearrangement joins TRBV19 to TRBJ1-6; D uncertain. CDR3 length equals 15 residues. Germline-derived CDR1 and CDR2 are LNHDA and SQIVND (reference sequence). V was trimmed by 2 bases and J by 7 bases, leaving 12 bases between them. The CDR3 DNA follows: TGTGCCAGTAGTATATTGCAGGATACGAATTCACCCCTCCACTTT. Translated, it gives CASSILQDTNSPLHF.

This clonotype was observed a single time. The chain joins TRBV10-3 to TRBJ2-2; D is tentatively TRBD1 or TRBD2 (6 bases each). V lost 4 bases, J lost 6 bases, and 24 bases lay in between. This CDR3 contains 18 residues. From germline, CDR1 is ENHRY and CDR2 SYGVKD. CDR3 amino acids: CAISGEFNSGASSGELFF. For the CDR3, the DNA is TGTGCCATCAGTGGAGAGTTCAATTCGGGGGCAAGTTCCGGGGAGCTGTTTTTT.

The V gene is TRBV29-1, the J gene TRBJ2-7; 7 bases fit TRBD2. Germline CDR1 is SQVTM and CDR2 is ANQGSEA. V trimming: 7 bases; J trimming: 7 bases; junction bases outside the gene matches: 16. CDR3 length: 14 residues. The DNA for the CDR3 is TGCAGCGGTAGAGAGTCTTTCCAGGGAGGGGAGCAGTACTTC. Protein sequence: CSGRESFQGGEQYF.

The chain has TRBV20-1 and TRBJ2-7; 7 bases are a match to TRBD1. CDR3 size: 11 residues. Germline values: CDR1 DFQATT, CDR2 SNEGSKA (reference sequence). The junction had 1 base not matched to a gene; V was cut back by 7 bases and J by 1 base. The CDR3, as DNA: TGCAGTGTGACAGGGTCCTACGAGCAGTACTTC. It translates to CSVTGSYEQYF.

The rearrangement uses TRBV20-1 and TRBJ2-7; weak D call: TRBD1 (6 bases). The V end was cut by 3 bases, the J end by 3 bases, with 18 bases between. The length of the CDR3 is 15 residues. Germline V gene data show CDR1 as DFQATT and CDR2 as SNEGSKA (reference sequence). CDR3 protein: CSASEVLTGRYEQYF. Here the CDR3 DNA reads TGCAGTGCTAGCGAAGTGCTCACAGGGCGCTACGAGCAGTACTTC.

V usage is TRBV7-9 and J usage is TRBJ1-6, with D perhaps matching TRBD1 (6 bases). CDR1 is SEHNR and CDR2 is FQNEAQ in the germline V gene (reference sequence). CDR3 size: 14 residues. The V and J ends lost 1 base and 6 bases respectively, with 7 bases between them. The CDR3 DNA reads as TGTGCCAGCAGCTTAGAGGACAGTAATTCACCCCTCCACTTT. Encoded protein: CASSLEDSNSPLHF.

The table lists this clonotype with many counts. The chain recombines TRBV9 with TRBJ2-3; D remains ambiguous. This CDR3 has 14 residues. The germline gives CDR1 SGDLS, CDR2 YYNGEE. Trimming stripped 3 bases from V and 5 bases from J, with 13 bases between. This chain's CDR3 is CASSGEGPVDTQYF. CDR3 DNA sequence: TGTGCCAGCAGCGGCGAAGGCCCCGTAGATACGCAGTATTTT.

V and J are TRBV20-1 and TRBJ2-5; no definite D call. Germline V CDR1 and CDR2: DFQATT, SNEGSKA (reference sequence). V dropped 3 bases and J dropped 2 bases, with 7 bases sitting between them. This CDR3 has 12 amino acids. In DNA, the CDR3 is TGCAGTGCTAGGGGCCCACAAGAGACCCAGTACTTC. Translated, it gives CSARGPQETQYF.

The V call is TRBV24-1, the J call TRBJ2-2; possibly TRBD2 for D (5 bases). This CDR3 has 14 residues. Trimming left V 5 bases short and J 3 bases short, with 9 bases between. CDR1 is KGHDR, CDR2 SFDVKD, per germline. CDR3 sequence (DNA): TGTGCCACCAGTGGCGGACTTTACACCGGGGAGCTGTTTTTT. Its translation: CATSGGLYTGELFF.

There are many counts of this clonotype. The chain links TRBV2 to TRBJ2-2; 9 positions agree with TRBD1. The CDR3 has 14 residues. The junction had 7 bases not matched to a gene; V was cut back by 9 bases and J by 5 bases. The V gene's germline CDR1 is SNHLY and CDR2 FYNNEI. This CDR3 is CARTSGQGTGELFF. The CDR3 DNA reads TGTGCCAGGACTTCGGGACAGGGAACCGGGGAGCTGTTTTTT.

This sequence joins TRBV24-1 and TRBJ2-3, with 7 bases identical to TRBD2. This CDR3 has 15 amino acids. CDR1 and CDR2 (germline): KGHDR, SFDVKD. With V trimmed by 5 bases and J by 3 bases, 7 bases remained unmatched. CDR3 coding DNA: TGTGCCACCAGTGGCCGGGGGGATCCGACAGATACGCAGTATTTT. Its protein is CATSGRGDPTDTQYF.

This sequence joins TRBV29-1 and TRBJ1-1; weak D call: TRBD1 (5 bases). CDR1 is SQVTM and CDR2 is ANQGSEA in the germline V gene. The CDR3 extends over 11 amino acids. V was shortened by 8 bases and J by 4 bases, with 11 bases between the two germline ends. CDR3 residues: CSLFGGTEAFF. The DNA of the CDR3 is TGCAGCTTGTTCGGGGGCACTGAAGCTTTCTTT.

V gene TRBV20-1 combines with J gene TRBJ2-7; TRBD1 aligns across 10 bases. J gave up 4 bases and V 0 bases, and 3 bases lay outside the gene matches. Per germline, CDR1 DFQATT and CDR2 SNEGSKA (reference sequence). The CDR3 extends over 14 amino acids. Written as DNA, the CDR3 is TGCAGTGCTAGAGATGGGGACAGGGGTTACGAGCAGTACTTC. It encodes CSARDGDRGYEQYF.

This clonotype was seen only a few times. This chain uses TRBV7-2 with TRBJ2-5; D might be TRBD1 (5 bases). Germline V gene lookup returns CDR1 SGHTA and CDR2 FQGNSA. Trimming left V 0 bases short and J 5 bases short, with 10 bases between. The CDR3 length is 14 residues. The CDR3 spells CASSLAGAGETQYF. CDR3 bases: TGTGCCAGCAGCTTAGCTGGGGCTGGTGAGACCCAGTACTTC.

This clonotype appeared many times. In DNA, the CDR3 is TGTGCCAGCATCCGAAGGGACGGGCGCTACGAGCAGTACTTC. This codes for CASIRRDGRYEQYF. The chain is built from TRBV13 and TRBJ2-7, with D possibly called TRBD1 or TRBD2 (5 bases each). V was trimmed by 7 bases and J by 3 bases, leaving 16 bases between them. This CDR3 is 14 amino acids long. Germline values: CDR1 PRHDT, CDR2 FYEKMQ (reference sequence).